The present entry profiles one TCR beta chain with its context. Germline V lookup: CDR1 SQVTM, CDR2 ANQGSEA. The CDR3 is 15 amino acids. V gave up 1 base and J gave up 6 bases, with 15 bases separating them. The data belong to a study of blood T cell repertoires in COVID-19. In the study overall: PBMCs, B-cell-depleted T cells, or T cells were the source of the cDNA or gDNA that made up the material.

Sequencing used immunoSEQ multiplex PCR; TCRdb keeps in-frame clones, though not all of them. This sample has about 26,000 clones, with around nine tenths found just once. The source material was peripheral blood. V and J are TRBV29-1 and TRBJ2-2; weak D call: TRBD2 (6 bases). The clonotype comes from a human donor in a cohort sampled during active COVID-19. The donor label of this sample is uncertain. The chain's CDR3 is CSVEAPGVGAGELFF. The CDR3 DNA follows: TGCAGCGTTGAAGCTCCGGGGGTAGGGGCCGGGGAGCTGTTTTTT.